A single sample is the source of the 21 T cell receptor beta chains below, sequenced in a study of blood T cells in healthy people across ages. A second PCR, run for about 7 to 11 cycles, used a sample-barcoded 5' primer plus a J-beta primer mix. TCRdb ran MiXCR on the 5' RACE reads and lists one entry per CDR3 protein. The sample carries around 1,000,000 distinct CDR3 sequences, around 25% recorded once. This same sample was also taken into another study, of T cells of mothers and their children.

Sequenced input: blood. The receptors shown here come from a girl aged 2 to 9 in good health.

This clonotype was observed a few times. The chain employs TRBV12-3 or TRBV12-4 and TRBJ2-5; no reliable D call. Trimming left V 3 bases short and J 7 bases short, with 9 bases between. The CDR3 length is 12 residues. CDR3 DNA: TGTGCCAGCAGTTTTGGGTGGGGGACCCAGTACTTC. It codes for CASSFGWGTQYF.

This clonotype was seen more than once but under ten times. V gene TRBV4-1 combines with J gene TRBJ2-5; D tentatively fits TRBD1 or TRBD2 (5 bases each). TRBJ2-7 matches the DNA end more closely, so the J call is doubtful. CDR1 MGHRA and CDR2 YSYEKL come from the germline V gene. The CDR3 is made up of 16 amino acids. The CDR3 nucleotides are TGCGCCAGCAGTACCTATACCGGGACGCTCTCCTACGAGCAGTACTTC. Translating gives CASSTYTGTLSYEQYF.

This chain connects TRBV20-1 to TRBJ2-1; TRBD1 is a possible D gene (6 bases). CDR1 is DFQATT and CDR2 is SNEGSKA in the germline V gene (reference sequence). The CDR3 runs 14 residues. Trimming removed 6 bases from V and 7 bases from J, with 19 bases in between. The CDR3 protein is CSAQVEIGGNEQFF. DNA of the CDR3: TGCAGTGCCCAGGTCGAAATAGGGGGTAATGAGCAGTTCTTC.

With regard to this clonotype: Germline is not matched at one junction end, which may reflect a read error. This chain connects TRBV2 to TRBJ1-4; D possibly corresponds to TRBD1 (6 bases). The CDR3 has 14 residues. Germline CDR1 is SNHLY and CDR2 is FYNNEI. Here the CDR3 DNA reads TGTGCCAGCAGTGCTTGGGGGGCGAATGAAAAACCGTTTTTT. Amino acid sequence: CASSAWGANEKPFF. Full variable domain (remainder filled in from reference TRBV2 and TRBJ1-4): EPEVTQTPSHQVTQMGQEVILRCVPISNHLYFYWYRQILGQKVEFLVSFYNNEISEKSEIFDDQFSVERPDGSNFTLKIRSTKLEDSAMYFCASSAWGANEKPFFGSGTQLSVL.

The V call is TRBV20-1, the J call TRBJ2-3, with D possibly being TRBD1 (5 bases). Germline V CDR1 and CDR2: DFQATT, SNEGSKA (reference sequence). With 5 bases removed from V and 4 bases from J, the gap between germline ends came to 16 bases. This CDR3 is 14 amino acids long. The CDR3 region has the DNA TGCAGTGCTTCGACAGCCTCGCGATCAGATACGCAGTATTTT. This sequence encodes CSASTASRSDTQYF.

This clonotype was seen a few times. The CDR3 DNA is TGTGCCAGCAGCCTCGATCTGCAAGCGGATTACAATGAGCAGTTCTTC. This codes for CASSLDLQADYNEQFF. V usage is TRBV3-1 and J usage is TRBJ2-5; tentative D call: TRBD2 (5 bases). The assigned J gene may be wrong: the sequence end matches TRBJ2-1 better. Germline-derived CDR1 and CDR2 are LGHDT and YNNKEL (reference sequence). The CDR3 contains 16 residues.

The V and J genes are TRBV12-3 or TRBV12-4 and TRBJ2-7; tentatively, D is TRBD1 (5 bases). The CDR3 runs to 12 residues. V lost 11 bases and J 2 bases, leaving 13 bases between the germline ends. In DNA, the CDR3 is TGTGCCTGCTTGGGGCCAGCCTACGAGCAGTACTTC. Encoded protein: CACLGPAYEQYF.

The genes are TRBV6-1 and TRBJ2-5; no clear D. The V gene's germline CDR1 is MNHNS and CDR2 SASEGT. Trimming pared 2 bases from V and 1 base from J, leaving 5 bases between. The CDR3 covers 13 residues. CDR3 DNA: TGTGCCAGCAGTGAACCATCCCAAGAGACCCAGTACTTC. Translating it yields CASSEPSQETQYF.

This chain uses TRBV12-5 with TRBJ1-2; no definite D call. This CDR3 spans 13 amino acids. The germline V gene has CDR1 LGHNT and CDR2 FRNRAP. V was cut by 6 bases and J by 6 bases, with 14 bases left in between. Here the CDR3 reads CASGPTESDGYTF. CDR3 DNA sequence: TGTGCTAGTGGCCCTACAGAATCGGATGGCTACACCTTC.

The chain joins TRBV5-1 to TRBJ2-5; 8 bases line up with TRBD2. Germline V CDR1 and CDR2: SGHRS, YFSETQ. The CDR3 runs 16 residues. V was clipped by 4 bases and J by 2 bases; unmatched bases: 10. The CDR3 DNA reads as TGCGCCAGCAGCCTCCTCACTAGCGGACAGCAAGAGACCCAGTACTTC. Translation: CASSLLTSGQQETQYF.

V gene TRBV5-1 combines with J gene TRBJ1-1; possible D gene TRBD1, 5 bases. The CDR3 spans 14 residues. In germline, CDR1 is SGHRS, CDR2 YFSETQ. Trimming removed 4 bases at V and 5 bases at J, with 15 bases between. CDR3 bases: TGCGCCAGCAGCCCCATCGGGACGCAAACTGAAGCTTTCTTT. It is translated as CASSPIGTQTEAFF. The entire variable domain, with the rest obtained from reference TRBV5-1 and TRBJ1-1, is as follows: KAGVTQTPRYLIKTRGQQVTLSCSPISGHRSVSWYQQTPGQGLQFLFEYFSETQRNKGNFPGRFSGRQFSNSRSEMNVSTLELGDSALYLCASSPIGTQTEAFFGQGTRLTVV.

This clonotype was counted between two and nine times. V is TRBV28 and J is TRBJ1-2; D is unresolved. The germline CDR1 and CDR2 sequences are MDHEN and SYDVKM. The CDR3 spans 13 residues. V was shortened by 5 bases and J by 8 bases, with 15 bases between the two germline ends. CDR3 sequence: CASSPGKPYGYTF. The DNA of the CDR3 is TGTGCCAGCAGTCCGGGGAAACCCTACGGCTACACCTTC.

This clonotype was recorded a few times. The J gene is TRBJ2-5, the V gene TRBV6-1, with D unresolved. The J call may be incorrect, as the DNA end agrees better with TRBJ2-1. Germline-derived CDR1 and CDR2 are MNHNS and SASEGT. The CDR3 is 16 residues long. The CDR3 sequence is CASSPTDILFINEQFF. CDR3 nucleotide sequence: TGTGCCAGCAGTCCCACAGACATTCTGTTTATCAATGAGCAGTTCTTC.

This clonotype was seen more than once but under ten times. The V and J genes are TRBV19 and TRBJ1-5; D unresolved. The germline gives CDR1 LNHDA, CDR2 SQIVND (reference sequence). V was clipped by 5 bases and J by 7 bases, with 12 bases between them. CDR3 length equals 13 residues. This CDR3 reads CASSLASLQPQHF. Written as DNA, the CDR3 is TGTGCCAGTAGTTTGGCATCCCTACAGCCCCAGCATTTT.

The DNA for the CDR3 is TGTGCCAGCAGCGATACAGGGGAATCACCCCTCCACTTT. The encoded protein is CASSDTGESPLHF. V and J are TRBV7-9 and TRBJ1-6; the match to TRBD1 covers 7 bases. The V gene's germline CDR1 is SEHNR and CDR2 FQNEAQ (reference sequence). After removal of 5 bases from V and 10 bases from J, the junction contained 5 bases not matched to a gene. The CDR3 is 13 residues long. The full variable domain, completed using reference TRBV7-9 and TRBJ1-6, is DTGVSQNPRHKITKRGQNVTFRCDPISEHNRLYWYRQTLGQGPEFLTYFQNEAQLEKSRLLSDRFSAERPKGSFSTLEIQRTEQGDSAMYLCASSDTGESPLHFGNGTRLTVT.

The chain links TRBV7-2 to TRBJ1-3, with 8 bases fitting TRBD1. The germline V gene encodes CDR1 SGHTA and CDR2 FQGNSA. V trimming: 1 base; J trimming: 4 bases; junction bases outside the gene matches: 9. This CDR3 has 17 residues. The CDR3 protein is CASSLVTGGSSGNTIYF. As DNA, the CDR3 is TGTGCCAGCAGCTTAGTAACAGGGGGGAGCTCAGGAAACACCATATATTTT. Full variable domain (missing parts from reference TRBV7-2 and TRBJ1-3): GAGVSQSPSNKVTEKGKDVELRCDPISGHTALYWYRQSLGQGLEFLIYFQGNSAPDKSGLPSDRFSAERTGGSVSTLTIQRTQQEDSAVYLCASSLVTGGSSGNTIYFGEGSWLTVV.

This clonotype has only a few counts. The chain joins TRBV4-1 to TRBJ1-4; D is ambiguous. V was trimmed by 4 bases and J by 6 bases, leaving 18 bases between them. The CDR3 has 16 amino acids. Germline values: CDR1 MGHRA, CDR2 YSYEKL. CDR3 DNA: TGCGCCAGCAGCCCACTAGAATCCCCTGGGGATGAAAAACTGTTTTTT. This sequence encodes CASSPLESPGDEKLFF.

This clonotype was seen a few times. The chain carries TRBV2 and TRBJ2-5, with D possibly matching TRBD2 (5 bases). The CDR3 has 14 amino acids. V was clipped by 0 bases and J by 1 base, with 6 bases between them. Per germline, CDR1 SNHLY and CDR2 FYNNEI. The CDR3 region has the DNA TGTGCCAGCAGTGAAGCGACTACCCAAGAGACCCAGTACTTC. Its protein product is CASSEATTQETQYF.

This chain uses TRBV7-6 with TRBJ2-7; no clear D gene. Trimming took 1 base from V and 6 from J, leaving 10 bases between them. This CDR3 has 13 residues. Germline values: CDR1 SGHVS, CDR2 FNYEAQ. The CDR3 coding sequence is TGTGCCAGCAGCTTAGATTTGGAGACCGAGCAGTACTTC. Translation: CASSLDLETEQYF.

This clonotype has more than one count but fewer than ten. V is TRBV5-1 and J is TRBJ2-3; 10 nucleotides agree with TRBD1. The germline gives CDR1 SGHRS, CDR2 YFSETQ. This CDR3 is 16 amino acids long. V was clipped by 8 bases and J by 5 bases; unmatched bases: 14. CDR3 residues: CASRDRGLVLEDTQYF. CDR3 DNA: TGCGCCAGTCGGGACAGGGGACTAGTTTTAGAAGATACGCAGTATTTT.

This clonotype was counted only a few times. The V gene is TRBV5-1, the J gene TRBJ2-7, with D possibly TRBD2 on 5 matching bases. The CDR3 loop spans 14 amino acids. V was cut by 4 bases and J by 0 bases, with 11 bases left in between. Germline loops: CDR1 SGHRS, CDR2 YFSETQ. The CDR3 spells CASSTGLTSYEQYF. Written as DNA, the CDR3 is TGCGCCAGCAGCACCGGACTGACCTCCTACGAGCAGTACTTC.